This passage covers 30 T cell receptor beta chains from one sample sequenced in a study of blood T cell repertoires in COVID-19. Assay: immunoSEQ multiplex PCR; the TCRdb copy retains only in-frame clones and omits some. The table lists 330,000 or so clones, more than 75% of them singletons. The specimen was PBMCs or T cells enriched from blood (not recorded which). The receptors stem from a woman aged 30 to 39 who had recovered from COVID-19.

This chain joins TRBV19 and TRBJ1-5, with 8 nucleotides matching TRBD1. Germline V gene sequence: CDR1 LNHDA, CDR2 SQIVND (reference sequence). With 5 bases clipped from V and 7 bases from J, the junction kept 7 bases outside the gene matches. The CDR3 has 14 residues. Here the CDR3 DNA reads TGTGCCAGTAGTGGTAACAGGGGGGTGCAGCCCCAGCATTTT. It specifies CASSGNRGVQPQHF.

This clone was seen only once. The V gene is TRBV28, the J gene TRBJ1-5; 7 positions agree with TRBD1. The CDR3 loop spans 14 amino acids. Germline-derived CDR1 and CDR2 are MDHEN and SYDVKM. With 7 bases clipped from V and 6 bases from J, the junction kept 9 bases outside the gene matches. This CDR3 is CASTPDRVGQPQHF. The CDR3 DNA follows: TGTGCCAGCACCCCTGACAGGGTGGGTCAGCCCCAGCATTTT. The entire variable domain, with the rest obtained from reference TRBV28 and TRBJ1-5, is as follows: DVKVTQSSRYLVKRTGEKVFLECVQDMDHENMFWYRQDPGLGLRLIYFSYDVKMKEKGDIPEGYSVSREKKERFSLILESASTNQTSMYLCASTPDRVGQPQHFGDGTRLSIL.

The chain combines TRBV5-4 with TRBJ2-7; 10 nucleotides agree with TRBD2. V dropped 1 base and J dropped 6; count of bases not matched to a gene: 10. The length of the CDR3 is 16 residues. Germline V gene lookup returns CDR1 SGHNT and CDR2 YYREEE (reference sequence). The CDR3 DNA reads TGTGCCAGCAGCTTGCGGAGCGGGGGGGGGTCGGCCGAGCAGTACTTC. Its translation is CASSLRSGGGSAEQYF.

About this clone itself: Other DNA sequences in the same sample also yield this CDR3. The rearrangement joins TRBV7-2 to TRBJ2-7, with D perhaps TRBD1 (6 bases). The CDR3 length is 15 residues. The germline V gene has CDR1 SGHTA and CDR2 FQGNSA. Between the trimmed V and J ends, which lost 1 base and 3 bases, there was a span of 13 bases. The CDR3 nucleotides read TGTGCCAGCAGCTTAGGTTCTGGGGGCGGCTACGAGCAGTACTTC. Its protein product is CASSLGSGGGYEQYF.

The V call is TRBV6-5, the J call TRBJ2-3; D ambiguous. The ends were cut back, 5 bases at V and 6 bases at J, with 6 bases in the middle. In germline, CDR1 is MNHEY, CDR2 SVGAGI. This CDR3 has 11 amino acids. CDR3 nucleotide sequence: TGTGCCAGCAGTCTGAGGGATACGCAGTATTTT. This sequence encodes CASSLRDTQYF.

The chain recombines TRBV5-1 with TRBJ2-7; no firm D call. Germline CDR1 SGHRS, CDR2 YFSETQ. V gave up 1 base and J gave up 2 bases, with 10 bases separating them. The CDR3 length is 14 residues. The CDR3 nucleotides are TGCGCCAGCAGCTTGCTGCCCTCAGCCTACGAGCAGTACTTC. Encoded protein: CASSLLPSAYEQYF.

This chain connects TRBV7-8 to TRBJ1-2, with 7 nucleotides matching TRBD1. This CDR3 is 15 amino acids long. V was clipped by 6 bases and J by 8 bases; unmatched bases: 15. Germline CDR1 and CDR2: SGHVS and FQNEAQ. In nucleotides, the CDR3 is TGTGCCAGCAGAGGCGGGACTGACAGGGTCGAGGGCTACACCTTC. This sequence encodes CASRGGTDRVEGYTF.

V is TRBV5-8 and J is TRBJ2-1; 12 bases fit TRBD2. The germline CDR1 and CDR2 sequences are SGHTS and YDEGEE. With V trimmed by 0 bases and J by 2 bases, 6 bases remained unmatched. CDR3 size: 18 residues. The chain's CDR3 is CASSLGTSGRSPYNEQFF. DNA of the CDR3: TGTGCCAGCAGCTTGGGAACTAGCGGGAGGTCCCCCTACAATGAGCAGTTCTTC.

The chain combines TRBV7-8 with TRBJ1-1; no definite D call. The CDR3 is 13 residues long. V lost 10 bases and J 0 bases, leaving 12 bases between the germline ends. Germline V gives CDR1 SGHVS, CDR2 FQNEAQ. This CDR3 is CAISQVLNTEAFF. CDR3 in DNA: TGTGCCATCTCTCAGGTTCTGAACACTGAAGCTTTCTTT.

The V and J genes are TRBV3-1 (or the pseudogene TRBV3-2) and TRBJ1-5, with D possibly matching TRBD1 (5 bases). The CDR3 extends over 15 amino acids. The V gene's germline CDR1 is LGHDT and CDR2 YNNKEL (reference sequence). V was trimmed by 0 bases and J by 3 bases, leaving 9 bases between them. CDR3 amino acids: CASSQEGRLNQPQHF. CDR3 sequence (DNA): TGTGCCAGCAGCCAAGAGGGGCGGCTCAATCAGCCCCAGCATTTT.

The V and J genes are TRBV28 and TRBJ2-3; 11 positions agree with TRBD2. Trimming at V came to 5 bases and at J to 1 base, leaving 11 bases not matched to a gene. Germline V gene data show CDR1 as MDHEN and CDR2 as SYDVKM. There are 18 residues in the CDR3. The CDR3 DNA reads as TGTGCCAGCAGTATACCCGGGACTAGCGGATTCGGCACAGATACGCAGTATTTT. This translates into CASSIPGTSGFGTDTQYF. The whole variable domain, remainder taken from reference TRBV28 and TRBJ2-3, is DVKVTQSSRYLVKRTGEKVFLECVQDMDHENMFWYRQDPGLGLRLIYFSYDVKMKEKGDIPEGYSVSREKKERFSLILESASTNQTSMYLCASSIPGTSGFGTDTQYFGPGTRLTVL.

This sequence joins TRBV7-9 and TRBJ2-3; no firm D call. Germline CDR1 SEHNR, CDR2 FQNEAQ (reference sequence). Trimming cost V 3 bases and J 2 bases, with 6 bases left between them. The CDR3 length is 13 residues. CDR3 residues: CASSFGTTDTQYF. DNA of the CDR3: TGTGCCAGCAGCTTCGGTACCACAGATACGCAGTATTTT. The full variable domain, rest sourced from reference TRBV7-9 and TRBJ2-3, is DTGVSQNPRHKITKRGQNVTFRCDPISEHNRLYWYRQTLGQGPEFLTYFQNEAQLEKSRLLSDRFSAERPKGSFSTLEIQRTEQGDSAMYLCASSFGTTDTQYFGPGTRLTVL.

This chain connects TRBV6-1 to TRBJ2-7; 9 bases match TRBD1. Trimming took 2 bases from V and 6 from J; bases not matched to a gene: 8. The CDR3 has 15 amino acids. CDR1 MNHNS and CDR2 SASEGT come from the germline V gene. The DNA of the CDR3 is TGTGCCAGCAGTGAACACCGGGACAGGGTGCGCGAGCAGTACTTC. Its translation is CASSEHRDRVREQYF.

This clone occurred a few times. The chain couples TRBV6-2 or TRBV6-3 to TRBJ2-5; D ambiguous. Germline-derived CDR1 and CDR2 are MNHEY and SVGEGT. V lost 1 base and J 3 bases, leaving 6 bases between the germline ends. The CDR3 totals 13 residues. Here the CDR3 DNA reads TGTGCCAGCAGTTACTTGATAGAAGAGACCCAGTACTTC. This translates into CASSYLIEETQYF.

The rearrangement uses TRBV4-1 and TRBJ1-2, with a tentative D call TRBD1 (5 bases). Germline V gene lookup returns CDR1 MGHRA and CDR2 YSYEKL. The CDR3 extends over 15 amino acids. V was pared by 1 base and J by 2 bases, with 11 bases between. CDR3: CASSQGPGPNYGYTF. Written as DNA, the CDR3 is TGCGCCAGCAGCCAAGGTCCAGGGCCAAACTATGGCTACACCTTC.

This clone has more than one count but fewer than ten. The chain uses TRBV7-2 and TRBJ2-1; 7 bases are a match to TRBD2. Trimming removed 8 bases from V and 5 bases from J; junction bases left unmatched: 12. CDR1 and CDR2 from the germline V gene are SGHTA and FQGNSA. The CDR3 covers 15 residues. The CDR3 DNA reads as TGTGCCAGCGGACTAAGCAGCGGGACTGACAATGAGCAGTTCTTC. Its translation is CASGLSSGTDNEQFF. The full variable domain, in which reference TRBV7-2 and TRBJ2-1 provide the parts outside the CDR3, is GAGVSQSPSNKVTEKGKDVELRCDPISGHTALYWYRQSLGQGLEFLIYFQGNSAPDKSGLPSDRFSAERTGGSVSTLTIQRTQQEDSAVYLCASGLSSGTDNEQFFGPGTRLTVL.

V gene TRBV7-8 combines with J gene TRBJ1-5; D gene unclear. The CDR3 length is 17 residues. Trimming took 1 base from V and 0 from J, leaving 13 bases between them. The germline gives CDR1 SGHVS, CDR2 FQNEAQ. CDR3 coding DNA: TGTGCCAGCAGCTTAGAGTCGGGTCTTTATAGCAATCAGCCCCAGCATTTT. Its protein is CASSLESGLYSNQPQHF. The complete variable domain, with remaining parts taken from reference TRBV7-8 and TRBJ1-5, reads GAGVSQSPRYKVAKRGQDVALRCDPISGHVSLFWYQQALGQGPEFLTYFQNEAQLDKSGLPSDRFFAERPEGSVSTLKIQRTQQEDSAVYLCASSLESGLYSNQPQHFGDGTRLSIL.

The chain couples TRBV28 to TRBJ2-5, with D perhaps TRBD2 (5 bases). V shed 8 bases and J shed 1 base, with 11 bases lying between them. This CDR3 has 13 residues. Germline CDR1 MDHEN, CDR2 SYDVKM. The CDR3 protein is CASGRGGQETQYF. The DNA of the CDR3 is TGTGCCAGCGGTAGAGGAGGCCAAGAGACCCAGTACTTC.

The chain links TRBV4-1 to TRBJ2-4, with D unresolved. Germline values: CDR1 MGHRA, CDR2 YSYEKL. Trimming removed 1 base at V and 1 base at J, with 8 bases between. The CDR3 is 15 amino acids. In DNA form, the CDR3 reads TGCGCCAGCAGCCAAGGTACGAGGGCCAAAAACATTCAGTACTTC. Translation: CASSQGTRAKNIQYF.

The V gene is TRBV19, the J gene TRBJ2-7; 7 nucleotides line up with TRBD2. V shed 1 base, J shed 5 bases, and the junction held 8 bases outside the gene matches. This CDR3 comprises 15 residues. Looked up from germline, CDR1 is LNHDA and CDR2 is SQIVND (reference sequence). CDR3 in amino acids: CASSIVGGSINEQYF. The CDR3 nucleotides are TGTGCCAGTAGTATAGTTGGCGGGAGCATCAACGAGCAGTACTTC.

The rearrangement joins TRBV19 to TRBJ1-2; 8 bases are shared with TRBD1. The V and J ends lost 0 bases and 7 bases, in that order; junction bases with no gene match: 10. Germline assignment: CDR1 LNHDA and CDR2 SQIVND (reference sequence). This CDR3 is built from 16 residues. In DNA, the CDR3 is TGTGCCAGTAGTATAGACCCGACAGGGGCAGTCGCTGGCTACACCTTC. Translation gives CASSIDPTGAVAGYTF.

This sequence joins TRBV7-9 and TRBJ2-2, with unresolved D. The germline V and J ends were trimmed by 6 bases and 4 bases, with 12 bases remaining between them. The CDR3 sequence is 14 residues long. Germline CDR1 is SEHNR and CDR2 is FQNEAQ (reference sequence). The CDR3: CASRAMVSTGELFF. The CDR3, as DNA: TGTGCCAGCAGGGCAATGGTCAGCACCGGGGAGCTGTTTTTT.

This chain's CDR3 is CASSLHRPYGYTF. The CDR3 DNA reads as TGTGCCAGCAGTTTGCACAGGCCCTATGGCTACACCTTC. The genes are TRBV12-3 or TRBV12-4 and TRBJ1-2; D perhaps matches TRBD1 (5 bases). V was shortened by 3 bases and J by 4 bases, with 9 bases between the two germline ends. The CDR3 contains 13 residues.

V gene TRBV3-1 (or the pseudogene TRBV3-2) combines with J gene TRBJ2-3; no reliable D call. CDR1 and CDR2 (germline): LGHDT, YNNKEL (reference sequence). The V end was cut by 4 bases, the J end by 2 bases, with 13 bases between. The CDR3 spans 15 residues. CDR3 DNA: TGTGCCAGCAGCCCTGAGTTGGCGGACACAGATACGCAGTATTTT. Translated, it gives CASSPELADTDTQYF.

The chain links TRBV5-1 to TRBJ2-3, with TRBD1 matching 7 bases. CDR3 length: 15 residues. The germline V gene encodes CDR1 SGHRS and CDR2 YFSETQ. Trimming took 0 bases from V and 1 from J; bases not matched to a gene: 2. The CDR3 DNA reads as TGCGCCAGCAGCTTGGTAGGACAGGGCACAGATACGCAGTATTTT. The encoded protein is CASSLVGQGTDTQYF.

The chain employs TRBV28 and TRBJ2-5; weak D call: TRBD2 (7 bases). This CDR3 comprises 15 residues. Trimming took 9 bases from V and 2 from J, leaving 19 bases between them. The V gene's germline CDR1 is MDHEN and CDR2 SYDVKM. CDR3 region: CASLEAGGAQETQYF. The CDR3 DNA reads TGTGCCAGTTTAGAAGCTGGGGGGGCACAAGAGACCCAGTACTTC.

This clone has more than one count but fewer than ten. The chain employs TRBV19 and TRBJ2-7; TRBD1 matches at 10 bases. The trim removed 6 bases at V and 3 bases at J, leaving 2 bases unmatched. The CDR3 has 13 residues. The germline V gene has CDR1 LNHDA and CDR2 SQIVND (reference sequence). CDR3 coding DNA: TGTGCCAGTAGCCGGGACAGGGGCTACGAGCAGTACTTC. Translation: CASSRDRGYEQYF.

This sequence joins TRBV11-2 and TRBJ1-3, with unresolved D. Germline V gene data show CDR1 as SGHAT and CDR2 as FQNNGV. CDR3 length: 15 residues. The V end lost 3 bases, the J end lost 0 bases, and 9 bases lay between the germline ends. CDR3 residues: CASSLSVASGNTIYF. The CDR3 region has the DNA TGTGCCAGCAGCTTGTCAGTCGCCTCTGGAAACACCATATATTTT.

The DNA for the CDR3 is TGTGCCAGCAGTTTAATAGGGGGTGAGCAGTTCTTC. The encoded protein is CASSLIGGEQFF. The V and J genes are TRBV12-3 or TRBV12-4 and TRBJ2-1; weak D call: TRBD1 (6 bases). CDR3 size: 12 residues. Trimming took 2 bases from V and 9 from J, leaving 8 bases between them.

J is TRBJ1-1 and V is TRBV7-8; maybe TRBD1 (5 bases). The CDR3 length is 15 residues. The germline V gene has CDR1 SGHVS and CDR2 FQNEAQ. Trimming cost V 3 bases and J 8 bases, with 19 bases left between them. CDR3 protein: CASSFWGGGFTEAFF. CDR3 in DNA: TGTGCCAGCAGCTTTTGGGGCGGGGGGTTCACCGAAGCTTTCTTT. Together with reference TRBV7-8 and TRBJ1-1, the CDR3 gives the full variable domain: GAGVSQSPRYKVAKRGQDVALRCDPISGHVSLFWYQQALGQGPEFLTYFQNEAQLDKSGLPSDRFFAERPEGSVSTLKIQRTQQEDSAVYLCASSFWGGGFTEAFFGQGTRLTVV.